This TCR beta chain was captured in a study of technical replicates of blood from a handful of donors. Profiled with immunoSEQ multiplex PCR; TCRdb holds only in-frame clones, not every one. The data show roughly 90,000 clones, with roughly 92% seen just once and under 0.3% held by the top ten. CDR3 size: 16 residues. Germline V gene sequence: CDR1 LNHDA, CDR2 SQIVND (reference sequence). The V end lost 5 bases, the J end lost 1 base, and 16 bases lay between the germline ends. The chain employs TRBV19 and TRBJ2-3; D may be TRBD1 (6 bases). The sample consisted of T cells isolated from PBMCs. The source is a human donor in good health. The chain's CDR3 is CASSGQPALGTDTQYF. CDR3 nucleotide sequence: TGTGCCAGTAGTGGACAGCCCGCCCTTGGCACAGATACGCAGTATTTT. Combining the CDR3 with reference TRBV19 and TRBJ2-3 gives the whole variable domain DGGITQSPKYLFRKEGQNVTLSCEQNLNHDAMYWYRQDPGQGLRLIYYSQIVNDFQKGDIAEGYSVSREKKESFPLTVTSAQKNPTAFYLCASSGQPALGTDTQYFGPGTRLTVL.